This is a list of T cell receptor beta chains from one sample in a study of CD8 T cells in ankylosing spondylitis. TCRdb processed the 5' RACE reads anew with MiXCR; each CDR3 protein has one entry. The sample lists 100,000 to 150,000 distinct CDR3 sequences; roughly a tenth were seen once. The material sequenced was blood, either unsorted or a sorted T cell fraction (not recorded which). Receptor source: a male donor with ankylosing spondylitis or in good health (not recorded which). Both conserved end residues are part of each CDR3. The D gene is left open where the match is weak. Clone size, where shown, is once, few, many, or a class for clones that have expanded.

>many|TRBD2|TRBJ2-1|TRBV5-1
CASSLVTSDEQFF
TGCGCCAGCAGCTTGGTGACTAGCGATGAGCAGTTCTTC
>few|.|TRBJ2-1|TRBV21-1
CASNRPQKTGGGHGNNEQFF
TGTGCCAGCAACAGACCACAAAAAACGGGGGGAGGGCATGGGAACAATGAGCAGTTCTTC
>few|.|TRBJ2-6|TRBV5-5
CASSHQGMSGANVLTF
TGTGCCAGCAGCCATCAGGGGATGTCTGGGGCCAACGTCCTGACTTTC
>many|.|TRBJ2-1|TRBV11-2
CASSLALAGKNEQFF
TGTGCCAGCAGCTTAGCCTTGGCGGGAAAGAATGAGCAGTTCTTC
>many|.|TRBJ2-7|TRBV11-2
CASSFQGSYEQYF
TGTGCCAGCAGCTTCCAGGGCTCCTACGAGCAGTACTTC
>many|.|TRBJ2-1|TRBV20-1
CSAGGIGVLGSEQFF
TGCAGTGCGGGCGGGATCGGAGTTTTGGGTAGTGAGCAGTTCTTC
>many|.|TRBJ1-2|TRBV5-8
CASSSGFGYTF
TGTGCCAGCAGCTCAGGGTTTGGCTACACCTTC
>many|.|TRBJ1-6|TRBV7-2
CASSLGAGPHSPLHF
TGTGCCAGCAGCTTAGGGGCAGGGCCCCATTCACCCCTCCACTTT
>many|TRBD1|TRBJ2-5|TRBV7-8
CASSLGGQQETQYF
TGTGCCAGCAGCTTAGGGGGACAGCAAGAGACCCAGTACTTC
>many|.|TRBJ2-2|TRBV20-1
CSATPQGTGELFF
TGCAGTGCAACTCCACAGGGCACCGGGGAGCTGTTTTTT
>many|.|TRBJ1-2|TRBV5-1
CASSGRETGTNYGYTF
TGCGCCAGCAGCGGCCGTGAGACAGGCACTAACTATGGCTACACCTTC
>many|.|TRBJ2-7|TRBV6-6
CASYLGGSYEQYF
TGTGCCAGCTACTTGGGCGGCTCCTACGAGCAGTACTTC
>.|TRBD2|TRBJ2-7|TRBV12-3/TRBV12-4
CASGYLSGTPLLAGAYEQYF
TGTGCCAGCGGCTACCTCTCGGGGACACCTCTTCTAGCGGGAGCCTACGAGCAGTACTTC
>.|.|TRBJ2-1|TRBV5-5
CASSSLYNEQFF
TGTGCCAGCAGCTCGCTCTACAATGAGCAGTTCTTC
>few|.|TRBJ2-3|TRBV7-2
CASSLERFADTQYF
TGTGCCAGCAGCTTAGAACGCTTCGCAGATACGCAGTATTTT
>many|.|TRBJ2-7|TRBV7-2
CASSFGPIGSYEQYF
TGTGCCAGCAGCTTCGGCCCTATCGGCTCCTACGAGCAGTACTTC
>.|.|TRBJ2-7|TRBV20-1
CSARDLGKSAYEQYF
TGCAGTGCTAGAGATCTTGGCAAGTCGGCCTACGAGCAGTACTTC